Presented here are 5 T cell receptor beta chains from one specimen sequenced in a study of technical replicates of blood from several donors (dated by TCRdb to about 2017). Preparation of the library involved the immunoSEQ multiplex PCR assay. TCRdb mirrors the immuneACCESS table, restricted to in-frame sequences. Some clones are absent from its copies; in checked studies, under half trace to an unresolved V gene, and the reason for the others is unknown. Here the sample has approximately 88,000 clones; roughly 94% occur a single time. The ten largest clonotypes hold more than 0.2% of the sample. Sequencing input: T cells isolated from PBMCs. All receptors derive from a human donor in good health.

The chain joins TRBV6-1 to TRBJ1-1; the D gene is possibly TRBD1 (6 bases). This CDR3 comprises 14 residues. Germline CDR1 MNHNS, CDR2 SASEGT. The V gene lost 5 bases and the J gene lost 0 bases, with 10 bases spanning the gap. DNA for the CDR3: TGTGCCAGCAGTACAGGGAATTTGAACACTGAAGCTTTCTTT. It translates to CASSTGNLNTEAFF.

DNA for the CDR3: TGTGCCAGCAGGGAACAGGGGAAGGTATATTCACCCCTCCACTTT. As protein: CASREQGKVYSPLHF. The chain uses TRBV6-6 and TRBJ1-6; 7 nucleotides agree with TRBD1. Per the germline V gene, CDR1 is MNHNY and CDR2 is SVGAGI (reference sequence). The junction had 10 bases not matched to a gene; V was cut back by 6 bases and J by 8 bases. The CDR3 totals 15 residues.

CDR3 coding DNA: TGTGCCAGTAGTGCCGCGACAGGACCAGGAAACACCATATATTTT. Protein sequence: CASSAATGPGNTIYF. The V and J genes are TRBV19 and TRBJ1-3; tentative D call: TRBD1 (6 bases). Deletions cut 5 bases from V and 4 bases from J, with 15 bases between. Germline lookup yields CDR1 LNHDA and CDR2 SQIVND (reference sequence). The CDR3 is 15 amino acids.

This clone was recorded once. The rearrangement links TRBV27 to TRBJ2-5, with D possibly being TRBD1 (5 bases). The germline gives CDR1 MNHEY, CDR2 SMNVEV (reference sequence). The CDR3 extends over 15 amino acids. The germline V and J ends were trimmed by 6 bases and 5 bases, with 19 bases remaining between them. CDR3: CASSDPNVGPETQYF. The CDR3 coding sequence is TGTGCCAGCAGCGACCCTAATGTGGGGCCTGAGACCCAGTACTTC.

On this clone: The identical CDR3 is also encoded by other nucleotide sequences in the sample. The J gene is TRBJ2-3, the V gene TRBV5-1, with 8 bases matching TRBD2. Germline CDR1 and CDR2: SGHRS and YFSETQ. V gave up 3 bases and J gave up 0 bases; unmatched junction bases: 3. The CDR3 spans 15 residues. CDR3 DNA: TGCGCCAGCAGCTCTGGACTAGCTAGCACAGATACGCAGTATTTT. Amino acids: CASSSGLASTDTQYF.